The 26 T cell receptor beta chains presented below share a single source sample, sequenced in a study of T-cell memory formation after mild COVID-19 (dated by TCRdb to the early 2020s). Library construction relied on 5' RACE. These reads were obtained on an Illumina NovaSeq 6000. The public reads were run again by TCRdb, first through fastp at Q25 and then through MiXCR, and only productive beta chains were kept. One record per CDR3 amino acid sequence lists the most common genes and DNA. The sample yields under 200,000 distinct CDR3 sequences; 11% were counted once. The top ten hold about 3.8% of the sample. Sequencing was done on a sample of PBMCs or a T cell subset sorted from them (not recorded which). The receptors were sampled from a man aged 18 to 29 who had mild COVID-19 (a few samples of this study predate the infection). The sample titles of this study are shuffled in the database, so cell type and time point are left out; the donor was told from shared clones.

In its sample, this clonotype was seen a few times. V and J are TRBV5-1 and TRBJ1-5, with D tentatively TRBD1 (5 bases). With 4 bases removed from V and 1 base from J, the gap between germline ends came to 21 bases. The germline CDR1 and CDR2 sequences are SGHRS and YFSETQ. This CDR3 spans 18 amino acids. For the CDR3, the DNA is TGCGCCAGCAGCCCATCGGACATAATATATTTCAGCAATCAGCCCCAGCATTTT. Protein: CASSPSDIIYFSNQPQHF.

This clonotype was picked up a small number of times. Here the CDR3 reads CASRPQGSGTQYF. Here the CDR3 DNA reads TGTGCCAGCAGGCCACAGGGCTCAGGGACCCAGTACTTC. The chain joins TRBV6-5 to TRBJ2-5, with TRBD1 as a possible D gene (6 bases). The CDR3 is made up of 13 amino acids. Germline V gene sequence: CDR1 MNHEY, CDR2 SVGAGI. V dropped 6 bases and J dropped 7 bases, with 15 bases sitting between them.

This clonotype is termed medium-sized. V gene TRBV28 combines with J gene TRBJ2-3, with D tentatively TRBD1 (6 bases). CDR1 MDHEN and CDR2 SYDVKM come from the germline V gene. Trimming took 5 bases from V and 5 from J, leaving 14 bases between them. The CDR3 runs 14 residues. DNA of the CDR3: TGTGCCAGCAGTACAACAGGGAGTCAAGATACGCAGTATTTT. Translating it yields CASSTTGSQDTQYF. The full variable domain, in which reference TRBV28 and TRBJ2-3 provide the parts outside the CDR3, is DVKVTQSSRYLVKRTGEKVFLECVQDMDHENMFWYRQDPGLGLRLIYFSYDVKMKEKGDIPEGYSVSREKKERFSLILESASTNQTSMYLCASSTTGSQDTQYFGPGTRLTVL.

V and J are TRBV6-5 and TRBJ1-1; D is perhaps TRBD1 (6 bases). The CDR3 length is 16 residues. The germline CDR1 and CDR2 sequences are MNHEY and SVGAGI. The V end lost 5 bases, the J end lost 1 base, and 17 bases lay between the germline ends. DNA of the CDR3: TGTGCCAGCAGTAAGGGGGAGCCCCTACAGAACACTGAAGCTTTCTTT. As protein: CASSKGEPLQNTEAFF.

This clonotype appeared a few times. The chain couples TRBV9 to TRBJ2-2, with 8 bases matching TRBD1. Unmatched junction bases numbered 2, after V lost 1 base and J lost 6 bases. Germline loops: CDR1 SGDLS, CDR2 YYNGEE. This CDR3 is 14 amino acids long. CDR3 region: CASSVQGAPGELFF. CDR3 sequence (DNA): TGTGCCAGCAGCGTACAGGGGGCGCCCGGGGAGCTGTTTTTT.

This clonotype was found a few times. The CDR3 coding sequence is TGTGCCAGCAGCCCCACCACCCGAGCAGATACGCAGTATTTT. It translates to CASSPTTRADTQYF. The V and J genes are TRBV7-2 and TRBJ2-3; D unresolved. The V end lost 5 bases, the J end lost 4 bases, and 13 bases lay between the germline ends. This CDR3 has 14 residues. In germline, CDR1 is SGHTA, CDR2 FQGNSA.

The V call is TRBV20-1, the J call TRBJ2-1, with 8 nucleotides matching TRBD2. The CDR3 has 15 residues. V was clipped by 5 bases and J by 0 bases; unmatched bases: 6. CDR1 is DFQATT, CDR2 SNEGSKA, per germline (reference sequence). The CDR3 DNA follows: TGCAGTGCTCCCCGGGGGGGGATCTCCTACAATGAGCAGTTCTTC. Amino acids: CSAPRGGISYNEQFF.

The chain links TRBV28 to TRBJ2-7, with D possibly called TRBD1 or TRBD2 (5 bases each). V lost 3 bases and J 2 bases, leaving 11 bases between the germline ends. Looked up from germline, CDR1 is MDHEN and CDR2 is SYDVKM. The CDR3 sequence is 14 residues long. In DNA, the CDR3 is TGTGCCAGCAGTTTCCTAGGGACGGCCTACGAGCAGTACTTC. Its protein is CASSFLGTAYEQYF.

This clonotype was seen a handful of times. The chain carries TRBV12-3 or TRBV12-4 and TRBJ1-1, with 11 bases matching TRBD1. V trimming: 6 bases; J trimming: 5 bases; junction bases outside the gene matches: 8. This CDR3 has 15 amino acids. CDR3 in amino acids: CASSQRTGGMTEAFF. The CDR3 nucleotides are TGTGCCAGCAGCCAACGGACAGGGGGCATGACTGAAGCTTTCTTT.

This clonotype was observed a handful of times. The gene calls are TRBV20-1 and TRBJ1-3; perhaps TRBD1 as D (6 bases). Trimming shortened V by 5 bases and J by 4 bases, and 9 bases separated the two germline ends. The CDR3 length is 12 residues. Germline values: CDR1 DFQATT, CDR2 SNEGSKA (reference sequence). Written as DNA, the CDR3 is TGCAGTGCTGCAGGGGCAGGAAACACCATATATTTT. Encoded protein: CSAAGAGNTIYF.

This clonotype has just a few counts. The gene calls are TRBV7-2 and TRBJ2-3; D is perhaps TRBD2 (6 bases). The CDR3 is 13 residues long. Germline V gives CDR1 SGHTA, CDR2 FQGNSA. Trimming shortened V by 5 bases and J by 3 bases, and 9 bases separated the two germline ends. CDR3 sequence reads: CASSQRVTDTQYF. CDR3 nucleotides: TGTGCCAGCAGCCAGCGGGTGACAGATACGCAGTATTTT.

V and J are TRBV2 and TRBJ1-2; maybe TRBD1 (5 bases). Germline lookup yields CDR1 SNHLY and CDR2 FYNNEI. V was clipped by 5 bases and J by 8 bases, with 15 bases between them. The CDR3 contains 13 residues. The chain's CDR3 is CASSWTRREGYTF. CDR3 bases: TGTGCCAGCAGTTGGACACGCCGGGAGGGCTACACCTTC.

This clonotype was seen a handful of times. The gene calls are TRBV6-1 and TRBJ1-1, with TRBD1 identical over 7 bases. Germline trimming cut 8 bases from V and 2 bases from J; bases unmatched to any gene: 8. CDR1 and CDR2 from the germline V gene are MNHNS and SASEGT. The CDR3 contains 14 residues. Written as DNA, the CDR3 is TGTGCCAGCCCCCGGACAGGTGGTAACACTGAAGCTTTCTTT. It yields the protein CASPRTGGNTEAFF.

This clonotype turned up a few times. V gene TRBV4-3 combines with J gene TRBJ2-1, with 14 bases that match TRBD2. The CDR3 spans 16 residues. Trimming cost V 0 bases and J 8 bases; bases outside gene matches: 3. Germline CDR1 and CDR2: LGHNA and YSLEER. CDR3 residues: CASSQDRLAGGDEQFF. The CDR3 DNA sequence: TGCGCCAGCAGCCAAGACCGACTAGCGGGGGGGGATGAGCAGTTCTTC.

This clonotype has just a few counts. V gene TRBV10-3 combines with J gene TRBJ1-1; D gene unclear. Germline-derived CDR1 and CDR2 are ENHRY and SYGVKD. The ends were cut back, 5 bases at V and 3 bases at J, with 13 bases in the middle. CDR3 length equals 14 residues. CDR3 in DNA: TGTGCCATCAGTCCACCCGGCGGGGACACTGAAGCTTTCTTT. It codes for CAISPPGGDTEAFF.

In DNA, the CDR3 is TGTGCCAGTAGACGACTAGCGGATTCCTACAATGAGCAGTTCTTC. Translating gives CASRRLADSYNEQFF. This chain joins TRBV19 and TRBJ2-1, with 9 bases lining up with TRBD2. The germline V gene has CDR1 LNHDA and CDR2 SQIVND (reference sequence). Trimming cost V 6 bases and J 1 base; bases outside gene matches: 4. The CDR3 has 15 residues.

The chain combines TRBV5-1 with TRBJ1-2; D perhaps matches TRBD1 (5 bases). This CDR3 comprises 15 residues. The ends were cut back, 4 bases at V and 2 bases at J, with 15 bases in the middle. CDR1 and CDR2 from the germline V gene are SGHRS and YFSETQ. CDR3: CASSPGPGMNYGYTF. CDR3 DNA sequence: TGCGCCAGCAGCCCCGGGCCAGGGATGAACTATGGCTACACCTTC.

This clonotype was seen only a few times. J is TRBJ2-7 and V is TRBV27; 7 nucleotides match TRBD1. With 6 bases clipped from V and 3 bases from J, the junction kept 8 bases outside the gene matches. The germline V gene encodes CDR1 MNHEY and CDR2 SMNVEV (reference sequence). CDR3 length: 14 residues. The CDR3 nucleotides read TGTGCCAGCAGCCGCCAGACAGGGTTCTACGAGCAGTACTTC. Its translation: CASSRQTGFYEQYF.

V usage is TRBV3-1 and J usage is TRBJ2-5, with 8 nucleotides matching TRBD2. This CDR3 spans 13 amino acids. The ends lost 7 bases at V and 4 bases at J; junction bases unmatched: 5. Germline CDR1 and CDR2: LGHDT and YNNKEL (reference sequence). The chain's CDR3 is CASTGGVGETQYF. CDR3 coding DNA: TGTGCCAGCACCGGGGGGGTAGGAGAGACCCAGTACTTC.

This sequence joins TRBV7-8 and TRBJ1-1; D is unclear. Germline CDR1 reads SGHVS; CDR2 reads FQNEAQ. V was shortened by 5 bases and J by 6 bases, with 13 bases between the two germline ends. The CDR3 consists of 13 residues. CDR3 coding DNA: TGTGCCAGCAGCCTTTACCAGCACGCTGAAGCTTTCTTT. Its translation: CASSLYQHAEAFF.

This clonotype was seen at least ten times. The rearrangement joins TRBV7-9 to TRBJ1-1, with D possibly being TRBD1 (5 bases). Germline V CDR1 and CDR2: SEHNR, FQNEAQ (reference sequence). This CDR3 spans 13 amino acids. The germline V and J ends were trimmed by 0 bases and 10 bases, with 12 bases remaining between them. The CDR3 reads CASSLAGQGGAFF. In DNA, the CDR3 is TGTGCCAGCAGCTTAGCCGGGCAGGGAGGAGCTTTCTTT.

This clonotype showed up many times. The rearrangement uses TRBV7-2 and TRBJ1-2; no definite D call. This CDR3 is 12 amino acids long. With 5 bases removed from V and 3 bases from J, the gap between germline ends came to 7 bases. Germline V gives CDR1 SGHTA, CDR2 FQGNSA. CDR3 region: CASSPDHYGYTF. For the CDR3, the DNA is TGTGCCAGCAGCCCGGATCACTATGGCTACACCTTC.

The genes are TRBV9 and TRBJ1-1; D is unclear. Trimming pared 0 bases from V and 4 bases from J, leaving 7 bases between. Per germline, CDR1 SGDLS and CDR2 YYNGEE. The length of the CDR3 is 13 residues. CDR3 in DNA: TGTGCCAGCAGCGTAGCGGGTTTCACTGAAGCTTTCTTT. Residues: CASSVAGFTEAFF.

The rearrangement joins TRBV11-2 to TRBJ2-3, with 11 bases aligning to TRBD2. The J segment lost 8 bases and the V segment lost 6 bases, leaving 10 bases of the junction unmatched. The germline CDR1 and CDR2 sequences are SGHAT and FQNNGV. The length of the CDR3 is 15 residues. The CDR3 region is CASRQPGLAVITQYF. The CDR3 DNA reads TGTGCCAGCAGACAACCGGGACTAGCGGTGATTACGCAGTATTTT.

In this sample, this clonotype turned up a few times. The chain uses TRBV16 and TRBJ2-7; no clear D gene. V was pared by 7 bases and J by 0 bases, with 7 bases between. The CDR3 covers 12 residues. Germline V CDR1 and CDR2: KGHSY, FQNENV. CDR3 in DNA: TGTGCCAGCACCCGTCGCTCCTACGAGCAGTACTTC. Encoded protein: CASTRRSYEQYF.

This clonotype turned up a few times. The chain carries TRBV4-2 and TRBJ2-5; D might be TRBD1 or TRBD2, each matching 5 bases. CDR1 is LGHNA, CDR2 YNFKEQ, per germline. The CDR3 runs 16 residues. V dropped 0 bases and J dropped 4 bases, with 15 bases sitting between them. CDR3: CASSQDPGQLGETQYF. DNA of the CDR3: TGTGCCAGCAGCCAAGATCCGGGGCAGCTTGGAGAGACCCAGTACTTC.